The clone carrying this TCR beta chain was seen many times. Its antigen is as yet unknown. Germline V gene lookup returns CDR1 SGDLS and CDR2 YYNGEE. The CDR3 totals 13 residues. The V end lost 4 bases, the J end lost 2 bases, and 9 bases lay between the germline ends. This specimen comes from a study of early T cells in non-severe SARS-CoV-2 infection. In the study overall: Sequencing of bulk RNA from unsorted whole blood was done, without chain pairing. Findings and caveats of the study: Anti-spike CD8 responses were favored in VDJdb matching, and private and CD4 specificities were missed.

The TCR library protocol was used to attach unique molecular identifiers. These identifiers were attached to individual cDNA molecules. One entry per CDR3 protein results from TCRdb running MiXCR on the 5' RACE reads. The sample records fewer than 110,000 distinct CDR3 sequences, around 10% being singletons. This receptor was obtained from an adult who was a healthcare worker with PCR-confirmed SARS-CoV-2 infection or an uninfected control (not recorded which). Sequencing was done on a sample of whole blood. This chain links TRBV9 with TRBJ2-5, with unresolved D. The CDR3 region is CASSPRLQETQYF. CDR3 DNA: TGTGCCAGCAGCCCCCGACTGCAAGAGACCCAGTACTTC.